The 23 T cell receptor beta chains below all came from one sample that was sequenced in a study of blood T cell repertoires in COVID-19. Only in-frame clones appear in the TCRdb table, and some are missing; sequencing was by immunoSEQ multiplex PCR. The top ten clones hold roughly 9.1% of a sample with hundreds of thousands of clones, 88% of them seen once. Sequencing was carried out using peripheral blood. The receptors were gathered from a man younger than 35 with active or convalescent COVID-19.

The chain carries TRBV19 and TRBJ1-1; possible D gene TRBD1, 5 bases. Germline V lookup: CDR1 LNHDA, CDR2 SQIVND (reference sequence). There are 12 residues in the CDR3. Trimming shortened V by 3 bases and J by 11 bases, and 13 bases separated the two germline ends. The CDR3 sequence: CASSMIGAAAFF. The CDR3 DNA reads as TGTGCCAGTAGTATGATAGGGGCCGCGGCTTTCTTT.

V and J are TRBV4-3 and TRBJ1-1; possible D gene TRBD1, 6 bases. The V gene's germline CDR1 is LGHNA and CDR2 YSLEER. The V end was cut by 4 bases, the J end by 8 bases, with 14 bases between. This CDR3 contains 13 residues. CDR3 DNA: TGCGCCAGCAGCCCGAACTCAGGGGCGGAAGCTTTCTTT. Translated: CASSPNSGAEAFF.

The chain couples TRBV3-1 (or the pseudogene TRBV3-2) to TRBJ2-5; 12 nucleotides match TRBD2. CDR3 size: 17 residues. V lost 1 base and J lost 5; bases outside the gene matches: 8. The V gene's germline CDR1 is LGHDT and CDR2 YNNKEL (reference sequence). The DNA for the CDR3 is TGTGCCAGCAGCCAAGGGCTAGCGGGGGGGCCACGGGAGACCCAGTACTTC. Amino acids: CASSQGLAGGPRETQYF.

V usage is TRBV6-5 and J usage is TRBJ1-1; D is ambiguous. This CDR3 has 16 residues. V was pared by 0 bases and J by 5 bases, with 16 bases between. Germline-derived CDR1 and CDR2 are MNHEY and SVGAGI. The CDR3 DNA reads TGTGCCAGCAGTTACTCGATCTCCGGGGTCGGGACTGAAGCTTTCTTT. Protein product: CASSYSISGVGTEAFF.

This chain joins TRBV6-6 and TRBJ1-4; 8 positions match TRBD1. Germline CDR1 is MNHNY and CDR2 is SVGAGI (reference sequence). The CDR3 consists of 14 residues. V dropped 6 bases and J dropped 2; count of bases not matched to a gene: 2. The CDR3 region has the DNA TGTGCCAGCAGCCGGGACAGGACTAATGAAAAACTGTTTTTT. Its protein is CASSRDRTNEKLFF.

This clone was counted a single time. The rearrangement links TRBV19 to TRBJ2-7, with TRBD2 as a possible D gene (5 bases). V lost 6 bases and J 4 bases, leaving 13 bases between the germline ends. This CDR3 has 13 amino acids. In germline, CDR1 is LNHDA, CDR2 SQIVND (reference sequence). DNA for the CDR3: TGTGCCAGTAGCCGAGCCGGGGAATACGAGCAGTACTTC. Translation: CASSRAGEYEQYF.

The table lists this clone with a count of one. The V and J genes are TRBV19 and TRBJ1-1; TRBD1 matches at 7 bases. V was clipped by 6 bases and J by 1 base; unmatched bases: 8. This CDR3 has 15 amino acids. From germline, CDR1 is LNHDA and CDR2 SQIVND (reference sequence). This chain's CDR3 is CASRTPGQSNTEAFF. The DNA of the CDR3 is TGTGCCAGTAGAACCCCGGGACAGTCGAACACTGAAGCTTTCTTT.

The rearrangement uses TRBV4-3 and TRBJ2-2, with TRBD2 matching over 9 bases. The junction had 10 bases not matched to a gene; V was cut back by 3 bases and J by 5 bases. The V gene's germline CDR1 is LGHNA and CDR2 YSLEER. CDR3 length: 17 residues. CDR3 in DNA: TGCGCCAGCAGCCAGGAGGTAGCGGGGGCTAGGACCGGGGAGCTGTTTTTT. Translating it yields CASSQEVAGARTGELFF.

This chain uses TRBV3-1 (or the pseudogene TRBV3-2) with TRBJ2-3; the match to TRBD2 covers 8 bases. V lost 3 bases to trimming and J lost 4 bases; unmatched junction nucleotides: 9. CDR3 length: 16 amino acids. Germline V gene lookup returns CDR1 LGHDT and CDR2 YNNKEL (reference sequence). CDR3 in DNA: TGTGCCAGCAGCCACTTACTAGCGGACGGGGCAGATACGCAGTATTTT. It translates to CASSHLLADGADTQYF.

A single count supports this clone. This sequence joins TRBV5-1 and TRBJ2-3; D not resolved. The ends were cut back, 5 bases at V and 2 bases at J, with 12 bases in the middle. CDR1 and CDR2 (germline): SGHRS, YFSETQ. CDR3 length: 14 amino acids. CDR3: CASRYSLITDTQYF. In DNA form, the CDR3 reads TGCGCCAGCAGGTATAGCTTAATCACAGATACGCAGTATTTT.

This clone came up a few times. CDR3 nucleotides: TGTGCCAGCAGTGTGCAGGGGCCAGAAAACACTGAAGCTTTCTTT. This translates into CASSVQGPENTEAFF. The V and J genes are TRBV2 and TRBJ1-1; possibly TRBD1 for D (6 bases). Germline-derived CDR1 and CDR2 are SNHLY and FYNNEI. CDR3 size: 15 residues. The V and J ends lost 4 bases and 2 bases respectively, with 14 bases between them.

This clone was counted once. The genes are TRBV6-5 and TRBJ1-6; TRBD1 is a possible D gene (6 bases). The V gene lost 0 bases and the J gene lost 5 bases, with 11 bases spanning the gap. The CDR3 extends over 16 amino acids. CDR1 MNHEY and CDR2 SVGAGI come from the germline V gene. For the CDR3, the DNA is TGTGCCAGCAGTTACTCAGGCAGGGGTAATAATTCACCCCTCCACTTT. Protein sequence: CASSYSGRGNNSPLHF.

Only one count was recorded for this clone. The V gene is TRBV11-2, the J gene TRBJ1-3; TRBD1 might be the D (5 bases). Trimming shortened V by 4 bases and J by 0 bases, and 13 bases separated the two germline ends. In germline, CDR1 is SGHAT, CDR2 FQNNGV. The CDR3 runs to 16 residues. In DNA, the CDR3 is TGTGCCAGCAGCTCGGCGTGGGGGGGCTCTGGAAACACCATATATTTT. It codes for CASSSAWGGSGNTIYF.

This clone showed up just once. V gene TRBV25-1 combines with J gene TRBJ1-3, with D possibly TRBD1 on 6 matching bases. Germline CDR1 reads MGHDK; CDR2 reads SYGVNS. The CDR3 extends over 14 amino acids. The V end lost 8 bases, the J end lost 0 bases, and 11 bases lay between the germline ends. The CDR3 loop reads CASGPTGSGNTIYF. The CDR3 bases are TGTGCCAGCGGCCCGACAGGCTCTGGAAACACCATATATTTT.

The chain recombines TRBV5-8 with TRBJ1-2; perhaps TRBD1 as D (5 bases). CDR1 is SGHTS and CDR2 is YDEGEE in the germline V gene. The V end lost 0 bases, the J end lost 4 bases, and 10 bases lay between the germline ends. The CDR3 extends over 14 amino acids. The CDR3 region has the DNA TGTGCCAGCAGCTTGGAGGGGATTAGCTATGGCTACACCTTC. Its protein product is CASSLEGISYGYTF. The complete variable domain, with remaining parts taken from reference TRBV5-8 and TRBJ1-2, reads EAGVTQSPTHLIKTRGQQATLRCSPISGHTSVYWYQQALGLGLQFLLWYDEGEERNRGNFPPRFSGRQFPNYSSELNVNALELEDSALYLCASSLEGISYGYTFGSGTRLTVV.

This sequence joins TRBV9 and TRBJ2-2; weak D call: TRBD1 (6 bases). Germline CDR1 reads SGDLS; CDR2 reads YYNGEE. V lost 4 bases and J lost 1, with 14 bases in between. This CDR3 contains 16 residues. The CDR3 bases are TGTGCCAGCAGCACGTCCGGGACAAAGAACACCGGGGAGCTGTTTTTT. As protein: CASSTSGTKNTGELFF.

The V call is TRBV7-2, the J call TRBJ1-5; 9 nucleotides line up with TRBD1. This CDR3 has 16 amino acids. In germline, CDR1 is SGHTA, CDR2 FQGNSA. V was clipped by 5 bases and J by 1 base; unmatched bases: 6. CDR3 loop: CASSDDRGGSNQPQHF. The CDR3 coding sequence is TGTGCCAGCAGCGATGACAGGGGGGGAAGCAATCAGCCCCAGCATTTT.

The V gene is TRBV9, the J gene TRBJ2-7, with D maybe TRBD1 (6 bases). Germline CDR1 is SGDLS and CDR2 is YYNGEE. This CDR3 is 14 amino acids long. The V end was cut by 4 bases, the J end by 3 bases, with 14 bases between. CDR3 sequence reads: CASSPTGTLYEQYF. DNA for the CDR3: TGTGCCAGCAGCCCCACCGGGACACTCTACGAGCAGTACTTC.

In this sample, this clone turned up once. The rearrangement uses TRBV10-3 and TRBJ2-7; TRBD1 might be the D (5 bases). CDR1 and CDR2 (germline): ENHRY, SYGVKD. Trimming took off 10 bases at V and 1 base at J, with 8 bases between the two ends. The CDR3 is 11 amino acids. This chain's CDR3 is CASRQSYEQYF. The CDR3, as DNA: TGTGCCAGCAGACAGTCCTACGAGCAGTACTTC.

This clone occurred once. J is TRBJ2-4 and V is TRBV5-5, with unresolved D. This CDR3 spans 14 amino acids. Germline V gives CDR1 SGHKS, CDR2 YYEKEE (reference sequence). Trimming stripped 2 bases from V and 0 bases from J, with 6 bases between. The CDR3 nucleotides are TGTGCCAGCAGCTTTTCCCTAGCCAAAAACATTCAGTACTTC. It codes for CASSFSLAKNIQYF. The entire variable domain, with the rest obtained from reference TRBV5-5 and TRBJ2-4, is as follows: DAGVTQSPTHLIKTRGQQVTLRCSPISGHKSVSWYQQVLGQGPQFIFQYYEKEERGRGNFPDRFSARQFPNYSSELNVNALLLGDSALYLCASSFSLAKNIQYFGAGTRLSVL.

With respect to this clone: Other DNA sequences in this specimen translate into the identical CDR3. The chain recombines TRBV5-1 with TRBJ2-2; possible D gene TRBD1, 5 bases. V was shortened by 4 bases and J by 1 base, with 8 bases between the two germline ends. The CDR3 has 14 amino acids. Germline V gives CDR1 SGHRS, CDR2 YFSETQ. In DNA form, the CDR3 reads TGCGCCAGCAGCCTGGGGCAGAACACCGGGGAGCTGTTTTTT. Translating gives CASSLGQNTGELFF.

The chain combines TRBV20-1 with TRBJ2-2; no firm D call. The CDR3 consists of 15 residues. In germline, CDR1 is DFQATT, CDR2 SNEGSKA (reference sequence). Trimming removed 3 bases at V and 0 bases at J, with 11 bases between. In nucleotides, the CDR3 is TGCAGTGCTAGTCGTCAGGCCGCGAACACCGGGGAGCTGTTTTTT. Amino acid sequence: CSASRQAANTGELFF.

The chain is built from TRBV6-5 and TRBJ1-6; possibly TRBD1 for D (6 bases). The V end lost 5 bases, the J end lost 5 bases, and 10 bases lay between the germline ends. The CDR3 is 14 amino acids. Germline lookup yields CDR1 MNHEY and CDR2 SVGAGI. The CDR3 coding sequence is TGTGCCAGCAGTCGACAGGCCCATAATTCACCCCTCCACTTT. Its protein product is CASSRQAHNSPLHF.